This TCR beta chain was retrieved from a study of T cells in Graves' hyperthyroidism and ophthalmopathy. The TCR beta CDR3 regions underwent amplification using RNA transcripts as the source. The HTBI primer set served for first-round RT-PCR of the TCR CDR3. A single record per CDR3 protein comes from TCRdb applying MiXCR to the multiplex PCR reads. Of hundreds of thousands of distinct CDR3 sequences listed, roughly 14% were seen once; the top ten hold roughly 13%. This clonotype showed up just a few times. As yet, its antigen is unknown. Findings and caveats of the study: The blood repertoire included most of the expanded thyroid clonotypes above 0.001.

The CDR3 is 12 residues long. Germline assignment: CDR1 WNHNN and CDR2 SYGVQD (reference sequence). V lost 4 bases, J lost 6 bases, and 4 bases lay in between. The sequence came from a young man with Graves' ophthalmopathy. This chain connects TRBV10-1 to TRBJ1-6; D remains ambiguous. Sequencing used blood. CDR3 DNA: TGCGCCAGCAGTGGGCTTAATTCACCCCTCCACTTT. Amino acid sequence: CASSGLNSPLHF.